The present T cell receptor (beta chain) was sequenced within a study of CD8 T cells in Susac syndrome. Study-level points and caveats: The relatively small number of individuals in the TCR sequencing and HLA analysis was acknowledged by the study.

In blood CD8+ and CD4+ T cells, TCR beta underwent sequencing. Patients with stable or active relapsing-remitting disease, all of them treatment-naive, made up the multiple sclerosis controls. A quantity of roughly 0.5 to 1 ug RNA underwent reverse transcription using random hexamers. immunoSEQ multiplex PCR amplified TCR beta CDR3 across 54 Vbeta, 13 Jbeta. TCRdb re-called the immunoSEQ multiplex PCR reads with MiXCR, one entry per CDR3 protein. The sample carries approximately 180,000 distinct CDR3 sequences, approximately 96% recorded once. For this clonotype: Its antigen is still unknown.

The clonotype comes from a human donor with multiple sclerosis. Sequencing was done on a sample of CD4+ T cells from PBMCs.

The CDR3 is CASSVSSEAFF. The CDR3 coding sequence is TGTGCCAGCAGTGTGTCCTCAGAAGCTTTCTTT. V usage is TRBV28 and J usage is TRBJ1-1; D is undetermined. Germline V gene sequence: CDR1 MDHEN, CDR2 SYDVKM. V was shortened by 5 bases and J by 8 bases, with 9 bases between the two germline ends. This CDR3 has 11 amino acids.